This TCR beta chain was identified in a study of CD8+ T cells in alopecia areata. Study-wide context: The duration of tofacitinib was 6 to 18 months, with 6 months off drug afterward. The share of scalp area affected provided the severity score for treated patients.

Germline V lookup: CDR1 DFQATT, CDR2 SNEGSKA (reference sequence). The V gene lost 4 bases and the J gene lost 13 bases, with 14 bases spanning the gap. CDR3 length equals 11 residues. It was cDNA, reverse transcribed from extracted RNA, that served as the sequencing template. Generated by immunoSEQ multiplex PCR, the TCRdb table keeps only in-frame clones and is missing some. The sample contains under 150,000 clones, around 54% of which appear only once. A remark on this clone: The antigen is unknown.

Treatment specified: oral pan-JAK inhibitor, 5-10 mg twice daily. Study findings and constraints: Tofacitinib significantly decreased scalp clonality and expanded CD8+ clones among top 100.

Sequencing used CD4+ T cells sorted from blood, obtained at week 24, from a patient treated with tofacitinib. The TCR originated in a human donor with alopecia areata. The gene calls are TRBV20-1 and TRBJ2-1; D is ambiguous. For the CDR3, the DNA is TGCAGTGCTATTCGGCGTGAAGCCCAGTTCTTC. Translating it yields CSAIRREAQFF.